Below, one T cell receptor (beta chain) is given with its context. What it binds is not known. This entry comes from a study of vaccination effects on CD4 cells after COVID-19. Findings and caveats of the study: Healthy vaccinees' vaccine-induced clones included only 1 of 255 cross-reacting with common cold coronaviruses. Only a few convalescent patients and no early post-infection timepoints featured in the study.

With the ViraFEST assay, the study expanded antigen-specific CD4+ T cells using viral peptide pools, then sequenced them. Upon completion of around 9 days in culture, CD4+ T cells were isolated. Vaccine recipients lacked prior SARS-CoV-2 infection and had negative nucleocapsid antibodies. Around 2 million PBMC per well were cultured with around 10 IU/ml IL-2 and 7.5 to 10 ug/ml peptides. Half-medium replacement with IL-2 medium occurred on days 3 and 7. The CDR3 is 12 residues long. V was pared by 3 bases and J by 8 bases, with 11 bases between. Germline assignment: CDR1 DFQATT and CDR2 SNEGSKA (reference sequence). Sequencing used immunoSEQ multiplex PCR; TCRdb keeps in-frame clones, though not all of them. Among about 65,000 clones listed, around 69% were seen once.

This chain connects TRBV20-1 to TRBJ2-1; a possible D gene is TRBD2 (6 bases). This sequence was found in a human donor who received a COVID-19 vaccine. The material was CD4+ T cells from PBMCs cultured with HCoV-NL63 spike peptides, obtained before COVID-19 vaccination. Here the CDR3 DNA reads TGCAGTGCTAGTGGGGGAGGCGATGAGCAGTTCTTC. It yields the protein CSASGGGDEQFF.